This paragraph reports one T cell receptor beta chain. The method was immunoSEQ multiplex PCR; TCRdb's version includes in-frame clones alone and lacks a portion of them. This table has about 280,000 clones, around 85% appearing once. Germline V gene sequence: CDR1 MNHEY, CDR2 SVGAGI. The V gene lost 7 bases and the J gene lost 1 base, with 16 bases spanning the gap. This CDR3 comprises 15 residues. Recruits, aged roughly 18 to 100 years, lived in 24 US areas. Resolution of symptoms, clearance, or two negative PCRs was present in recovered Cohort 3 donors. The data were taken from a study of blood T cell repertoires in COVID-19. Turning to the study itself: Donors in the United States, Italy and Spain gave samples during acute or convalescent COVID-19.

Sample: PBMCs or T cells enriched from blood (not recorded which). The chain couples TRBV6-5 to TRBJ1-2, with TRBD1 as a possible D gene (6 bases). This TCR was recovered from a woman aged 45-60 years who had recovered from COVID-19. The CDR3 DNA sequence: TGTGCCAGCACCCTTGGGAGGGGGAGTAACTATGGCTACACCTTC. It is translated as CASTLGRGSNYGYTF.